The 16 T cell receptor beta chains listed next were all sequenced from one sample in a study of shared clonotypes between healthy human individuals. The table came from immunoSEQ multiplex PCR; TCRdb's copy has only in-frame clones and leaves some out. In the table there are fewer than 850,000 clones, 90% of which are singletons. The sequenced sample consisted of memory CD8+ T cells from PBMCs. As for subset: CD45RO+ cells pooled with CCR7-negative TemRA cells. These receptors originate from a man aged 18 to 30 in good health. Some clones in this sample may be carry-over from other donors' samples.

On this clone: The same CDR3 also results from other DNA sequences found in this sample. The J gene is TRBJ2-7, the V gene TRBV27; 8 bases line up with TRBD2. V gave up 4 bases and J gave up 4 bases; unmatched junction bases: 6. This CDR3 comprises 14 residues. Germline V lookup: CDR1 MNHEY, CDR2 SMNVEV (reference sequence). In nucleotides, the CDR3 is TGTGCCAGCAGTTGGGCGGGAGGAAGGTACGAGCAGTACTTC. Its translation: CASSWAGGRYEQYF.

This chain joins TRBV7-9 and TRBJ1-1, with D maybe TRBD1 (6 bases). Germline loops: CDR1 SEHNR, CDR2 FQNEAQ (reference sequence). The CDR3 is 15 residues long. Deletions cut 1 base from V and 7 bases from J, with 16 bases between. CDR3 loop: CASSLVRGGSREAFF. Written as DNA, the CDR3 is TGTGCCAGCAGCTTAGTGAGAGGGGGGTCGCGTGAAGCTTTCTTT.

The CDR3 region has the DNA TGCAGCGCCCTCGCACCCCGGGACACCAACTACGAGCAGTACTTC. Translating gives CSALAPRDTNYEQYF. The rearrangement joins TRBV29-1 to TRBJ2-5; maybe TRBD1 (6 bases). The J call may be mistaken, given a closer DNA end match to TRBJ2-7. The CDR3 has 15 amino acids. Germline CDR1 SQVTM, CDR2 ANQGSEA.

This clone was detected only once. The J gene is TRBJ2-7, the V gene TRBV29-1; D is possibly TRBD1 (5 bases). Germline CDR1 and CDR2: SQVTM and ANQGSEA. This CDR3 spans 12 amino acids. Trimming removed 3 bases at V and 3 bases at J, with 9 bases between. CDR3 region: CSVEDNYYEQYF. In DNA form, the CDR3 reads TGCAGCGTTGAGGACAACTACTACGAGCAGTACTTC.

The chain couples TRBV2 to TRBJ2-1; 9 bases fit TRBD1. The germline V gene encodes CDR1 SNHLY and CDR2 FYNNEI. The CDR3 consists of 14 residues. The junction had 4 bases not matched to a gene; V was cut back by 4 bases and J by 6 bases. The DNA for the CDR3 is TGTGCCAGCAGTGGGGAACAGGGGGCCAATGAGCAGTTCTTC. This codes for CASSGEQGANEQFF.

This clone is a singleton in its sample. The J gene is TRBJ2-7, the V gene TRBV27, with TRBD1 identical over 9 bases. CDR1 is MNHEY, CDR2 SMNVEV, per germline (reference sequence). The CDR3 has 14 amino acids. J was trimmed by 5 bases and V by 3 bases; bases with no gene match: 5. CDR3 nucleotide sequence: TGTGCCAGCAGTTTTGGGACAGGGCTGCACGAGCAGTACTTC. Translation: CASSFGTGLHEQYF.

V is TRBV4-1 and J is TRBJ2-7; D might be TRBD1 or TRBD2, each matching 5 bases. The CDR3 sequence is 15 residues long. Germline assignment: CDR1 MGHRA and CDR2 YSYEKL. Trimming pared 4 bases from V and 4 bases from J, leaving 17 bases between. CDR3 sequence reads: CASSPIGTPEYEQYF. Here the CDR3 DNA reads TGCGCCAGCAGCCCCATAGGGACCCCGGAATACGAGCAGTACTTC.

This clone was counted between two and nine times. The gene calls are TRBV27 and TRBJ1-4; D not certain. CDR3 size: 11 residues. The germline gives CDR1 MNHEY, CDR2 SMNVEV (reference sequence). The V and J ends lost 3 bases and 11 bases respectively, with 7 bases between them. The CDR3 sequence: CASSFMGKLFF. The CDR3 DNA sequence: TGTGCCAGCAGTTTTATGGGGAAACTGTTTTTT.

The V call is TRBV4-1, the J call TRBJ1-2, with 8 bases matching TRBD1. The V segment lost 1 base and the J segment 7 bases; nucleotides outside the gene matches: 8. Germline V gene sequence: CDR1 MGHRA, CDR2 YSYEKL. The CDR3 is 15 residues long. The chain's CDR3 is CASSQGAGGVFGYTF. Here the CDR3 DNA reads TGCGCCAGCAGCCAAGGGGCAGGGGGCGTATTTGGCTACACCTTC.

The CDR3 DNA sequence: TGTGCCAGCAGTGGGAGAGACACAGATACGCAGTATTTT. Translating it yields CASSGRDTDTQYF. The gene calls are TRBV6-1 and TRBJ2-3; D unresolved. The CDR3 extends over 13 amino acids. Looked up from germline, CDR1 is MNHNS and CDR2 is SASEGT. The V end was cut by 4 bases, the J end by 2 bases, with 7 bases between.

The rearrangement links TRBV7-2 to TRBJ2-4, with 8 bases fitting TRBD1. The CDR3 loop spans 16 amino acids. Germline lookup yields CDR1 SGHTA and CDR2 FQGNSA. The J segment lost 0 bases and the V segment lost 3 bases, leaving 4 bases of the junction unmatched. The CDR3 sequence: CASSFRGREAKNIQYF. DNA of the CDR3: TGTGCCAGCAGCTTCAGGGGGCGCGAAGCCAAAAACATTCAGTACTTC.

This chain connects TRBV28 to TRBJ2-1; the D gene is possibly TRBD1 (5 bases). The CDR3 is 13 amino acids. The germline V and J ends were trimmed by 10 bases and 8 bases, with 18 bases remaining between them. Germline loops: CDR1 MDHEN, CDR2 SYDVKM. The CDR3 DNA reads TGTGCCACCCTATTTAGTCAGGGTGATGAGCAGTTCTTC. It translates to CATLFSQGDEQFF.

CDR3 residues: CASSLVGTKEGYTF. The CDR3 nucleotides read TGTGCCAGCAGCTTAGTTGGGACCAAAGAAGGCTACACCTTC. This chain links TRBV11-1 with TRBJ1-2, with a tentative D call TRBD1 (5 bases). Germline V CDR1 and CDR2: SGHAT, FQDESV (reference sequence). Trimming shortened V by 1 base and J by 8 bases, and 14 bases separated the two germline ends. This CDR3 region has 14 residues.

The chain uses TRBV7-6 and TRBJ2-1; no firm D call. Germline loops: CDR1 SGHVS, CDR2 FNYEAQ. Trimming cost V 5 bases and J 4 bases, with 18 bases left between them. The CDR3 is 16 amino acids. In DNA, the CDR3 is TGTGCCAGCAGCCCCCTCGCTAATTTACCTTACAATGAGCAGTTCTTC. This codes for CASSPLANLPYNEQFF.

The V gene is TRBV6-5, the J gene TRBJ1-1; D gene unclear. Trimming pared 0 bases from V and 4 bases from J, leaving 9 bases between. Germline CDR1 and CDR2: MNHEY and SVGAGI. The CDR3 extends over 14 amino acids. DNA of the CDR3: TGTGCCAGCAGTTACTCGGTAGCCACCACTGAAGCTTTCTTT. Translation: CASSYSVATTEAFF.

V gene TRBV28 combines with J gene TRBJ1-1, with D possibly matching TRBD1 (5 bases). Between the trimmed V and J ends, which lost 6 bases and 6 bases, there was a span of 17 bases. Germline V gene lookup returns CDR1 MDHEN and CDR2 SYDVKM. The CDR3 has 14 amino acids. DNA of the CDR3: TGTGCCAGCAGCGTAATCCAGGGTGACGCTGAAGCTTTCTTT. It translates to CASSVIQGDAEAFF.